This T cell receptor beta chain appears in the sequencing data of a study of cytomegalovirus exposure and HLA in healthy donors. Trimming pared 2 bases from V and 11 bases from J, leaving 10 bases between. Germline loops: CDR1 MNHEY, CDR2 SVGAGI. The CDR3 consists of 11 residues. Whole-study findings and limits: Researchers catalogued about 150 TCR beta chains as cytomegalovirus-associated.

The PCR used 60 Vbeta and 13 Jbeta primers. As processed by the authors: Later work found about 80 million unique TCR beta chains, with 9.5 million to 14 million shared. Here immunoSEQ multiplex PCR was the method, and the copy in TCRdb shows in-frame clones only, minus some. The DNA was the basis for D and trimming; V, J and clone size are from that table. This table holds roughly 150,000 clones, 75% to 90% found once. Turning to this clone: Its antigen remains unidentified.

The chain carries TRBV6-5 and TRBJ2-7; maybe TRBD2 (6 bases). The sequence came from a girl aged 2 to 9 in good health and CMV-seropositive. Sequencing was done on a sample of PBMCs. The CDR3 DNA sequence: TGTGCCAGCAGTTACGGCGGGGCAGAGTACTTC. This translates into CASSYGGAEYF.